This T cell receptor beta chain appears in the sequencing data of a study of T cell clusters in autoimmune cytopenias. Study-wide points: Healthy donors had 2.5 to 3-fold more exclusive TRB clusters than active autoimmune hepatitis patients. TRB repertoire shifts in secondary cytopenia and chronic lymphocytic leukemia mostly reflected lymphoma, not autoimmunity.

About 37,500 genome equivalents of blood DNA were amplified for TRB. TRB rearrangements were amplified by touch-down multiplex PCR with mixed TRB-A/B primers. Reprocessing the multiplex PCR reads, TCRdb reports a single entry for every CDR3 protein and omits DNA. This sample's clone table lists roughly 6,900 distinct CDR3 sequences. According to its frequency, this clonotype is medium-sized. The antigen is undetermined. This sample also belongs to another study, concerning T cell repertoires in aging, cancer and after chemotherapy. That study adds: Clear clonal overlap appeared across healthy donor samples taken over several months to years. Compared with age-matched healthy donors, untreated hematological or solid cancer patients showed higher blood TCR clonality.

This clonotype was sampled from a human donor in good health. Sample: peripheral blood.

This chain's CDR3 is CASSIGQGGSGNTIYF. This chain joins TRBV11-1 and TRBJ1-3; there is no DNA to check the TCRdb D call of TRBD1. CDR1 and CDR2 from the germline V gene are SGHAT and FQDESV (reference sequence). This CDR3 spans 16 amino acids.